This T cell receptor (beta chain) was recovered during a study of cytomegalovirus exposure and HLA in healthy donors. The V gene lost 0 bases and the J gene lost 0 bases, with 13 bases spanning the gap. Germline V gene sequence: CDR1 SGDLS, CDR2 YYNGEE. CDR3 size: 17 residues. Overall study results and limits: CMV serostatus was the sole immune exposure data available. Across donors, presence/absence analyses took sequencing depth to be roughly uniform.

Turning to this clone: Its specificity is unknown.

13 Jbeta primers and 60 Vbeta primers were used for the PCR. The table came from immunoSEQ multiplex PCR; TCRdb's copy has only in-frame clones and leaves some out. The sample lists about 93,000 clones, less than 80% occurring once. Specimen: PBMCs. This sequence originates from a boy aged 5 to 17 in good health and CMV-seropositive. The gene calls are TRBV9 and TRBJ1-3; D perhaps matches TRBD1 (5 bases). The CDR3 coding sequence is TGTGCCAGCAGCGTAGCACAGGTCGTAAGCTCTGGAAACACCATATATTTT. Translating it yields CASSVAQVVSSGNTIYF.